This T cell receptor (beta chain) came from a study of T cell responses to AZD1222 COVID-19 vaccine. General study findings and limits: Across spike, vaccine-associated CD4 TCRs were found, dominant at 160-218 and 743-854. Regions left unmutated in variants are reportedly the target of nearly half of spike-specific TCRs. Clonal diversity may have been underestimated, and the donors were mostly white British, with more females than males. Seropositive at baseline were only a handful of AZD1222 recipients.

Libraries were prepared by immunoSEQ multiplex PCR; TCRdb keeps only in-frame clonotypes and omits some of them. The sample consists of 150,000 or so clones, over 85% of them appearing once. This clone appeared a single time. Its antigen is unidentified. The specimen was peripheral blood, collected on day 0 of MenACWY control vaccination. The source of this sequence is an adult in good health.

The CDR3 sequence: CASSLDVFGANVLTF. The CDR3 DNA follows: TGTGCCAGCAGCTTGGATGTGTTTGGGGCCAACGTCCTGACTTTC. The J gene is TRBJ2-6, the V gene TRBV5-6; no clear D gene. Trimming stripped 0 bases from V and 3 bases from J, with 7 bases between. Looked up from germline, CDR1 is SGHDT and CDR2 is YYEEEE. The CDR3 contains 15 residues.